This T cell receptor beta chain was documented in a study of PD-1 blockade in classical Hodgkin lymphoma (dated by TCRdb to the early 2020s). Background on the whole study: Nivolumab dosing was 3 mg/kg intravenously every 2 weeks, continuing until either disease progression or unacceptable toxicity. To define a peripheral blood immune signature of response to PD-1 blockade in classical Hodgkin lymphoma, the study combined TCR beta sequencing with CyTOF. General findings and caveats noted by the study authors: By C4D1, a significant rise was seen in CD4+ TCR diversity but not in CD8+ TCR diversity (p=0.0027 vs p=0.16), and the rise was most apparent among complete responders (p=0.02). Diversity was lower in patients who began nivolumab less than 1 year after ASCT, so these patients were left out of later analyses to avoid confounding by immune reconstitution. Baseline TCR diversity was reported as lower in newly diagnosed patients than in healthy donors, and lower still in relapsed/refractory patients. Only a single clinical trial cohort was studied, and what caused the repertoire differences, possibly disease activity or prior therapy, remained undefined. Trial patients achieving complete response had baseline diversity similar to newly diagnosed patients, whereas partial responders and progressors had significantly lower diversity.

The time point label, as the study defines it: cycle 2 day 1 (C2D1) of nivolumab. Every trial patient had relapsed after autologous stem cell transplantation, and cohorts A, B and C differed in prior brentuximab vedotin exposure. A total of 56 patients with relapsed/refractory classical Hodgkin lymphoma made up the trial cohort, and each patient's best overall response was complete response, partial response or progressive disease. Single-agent nivolumab was administered to trial patients in the multi-cohort phase II CheckMate 205 trial. An independent review committee assessed best overall response by applying the 2007 International Working Group response criteria. PBMCs from the trial were collected at three points: immediately before nivolumab initiation (C1D1), and during therapy at cycle 2 day 1 and cycle 4 day 1. After peripheral blood was drawn into 8 mL Vacutainer Cell Preparation Tubes, PBMCs were isolated by centrifugation and then cryopreserved.

Genomic DNA was extracted with the Qiagen DNeasy kit from unsorted PBMCs and from negatively selected CD4+ and CD8+ fractions. Amplification of TCR beta CDR3 regions was done by immunoSEQ multiplex PCR with primers that anneal to V and J segments. A synthetic immune receptor repertoire was used to minimize amplification bias, and remaining bias was computationally removed after sequencing. In the source study's methods: Custom Python scripts were used to quantify repertoire diversity as the Shannon entropy index. Unsorted, CD4+ and CD8+ repertoires were analyzed separately, except for combined analyses in which CD4+ and CD8+ sequences were merged in silico. A clone was considered expanded if an increase in frequency of at least 2-fold after treatment relative to C1D1 was found, and a pseudocount of 0.5 was applied to clones undetected at baseline. Clones with 0 or 1 copy at C1D1 were classified as singleton clones, and clones with 2 or more copies were classified as non-singleton clones. Clones expanded in unsorted samples were annotated as CD4+, CD8+ or unknown by matching protein sequences in sorted samples from the same patient. Wilcoxon tests on paired samples were used to test changes in diversity from C1D1 to C4D1. Imported from immuneACCESS, the table was reduced by TCRdb to in-frame sequences with V and J called. These copies leave out some clones; in studies compared against another copy, an unresolved V gene accounts for under half, and the cause of the remainder is not known. The DNA gave D and trimming, while V, J and clone size come from that table. The sample table shows tens of thousands of clones, and 70% to 80% are seen once. The biggest ten clones account for roughly 4% of the sample.

This clone was seen more than once but under ten times. Its antigen is not yet known. No much larger clone exists at a distance of one base, and base qualities are not known. Including cysteine and phenylalanine, the CDR3 has 16 amino acids. CDR3 DNA is the only sequence kept; it has 48 bases, read in frame from the first base. This clonotype was obtained from a human donor with classical Hodgkin lymphoma. The starting material was peripheral blood mononuclear cells (PBMCs), obtained before the second cycle of nivolumab. The chain is encoded by TRBV12-2 joined to TRBJ2-7; TRBD1, as called in the table, went unchecked against the DNA. TRBV12-2 is classified as a pseudogene. The nucleotide sequence is TGTGCAAGTCGCATACCCGGATGGACAGCAGTCTACGAGCAGTACTTC. It encodes CASRIPGWTAVYEQYF.